This TCR beta chain comes out of a study of blood T cell repertoires in COVID-19. Overall study: From the United States, Italy and Spain came samples of acute and convalescent COVID-19. Nucleic acid was either cDNA or gDNA, and it came from T cells, B-cell-depleted T cells, or PBMCs.

Per the study methods: It was from reference gene primer amplification that nucleated cell counts were estimated. The assay was immunoSEQ multiplex PCR, and TCRdb's table has in-frame clones only and misses some. That table furnishes V, J and clone size, whereas the DNA furnished D and trimming. The sample includes 200,000 to 300,000 clones, roughly 88% of them seen just once. During active infection, Seattle patients enrolled and were then monitored through disease. The receptor was derived from an elderly woman with COVID-19, enrolled during active disease. The specimen was peripheral blood.

Here the CDR3 reads CASSGTGTGYTDTQYF. In DNA form, the CDR3 reads TGTGCCAGCAGCGGAACCGGGACAGGGTATACAGATACGCAGTATTTT. The chain combines TRBV9 with TRBJ2-3, with 9 bases matching TRBD1. The CDR3 has 16 amino acids. CDR1 and CDR2 (germline): SGDLS, YYNGEE. With 3 bases clipped from V and 3 bases from J, the junction kept 8 bases outside the gene matches.